The 17 T cell receptor beta chains in this list originate from one sample, sequenced in a study of graft-versus-host responses after intestinal transplantation. The protocol was immunoSEQ multiplex PCR, while the TCRdb copy is restricted to in-frame clones and leaves out a portion. The table has 55,000 to 70,000 clones, about 90% seen once. Specimen: PBMCs, collected around 120 days after intestinal transplantation. These receptors came from a human patient who received an intestinal transplant, so some T cells may come from the graft donor.

The CDR3 region has the DNA TGTGCCAGCAGTGACCATCCCCACTGGGAGGGAGGGATTCAGCCCCAGCATTTT. This encodes CASSDHPHWEGGIQPQHF. The V and J genes are TRBV6-4 and TRBJ1-5; D remains ambiguous. The CDR3 is 18 amino acids. CDR1 is MRHNA, CDR2 SNTAGT, per germline. V shed 2 bases and J shed 6 bases, with 23 bases lying between them.

The chain couples TRBV14 to TRBJ2-7; perhaps TRBD1 as D (6 bases). With 0 bases removed from V and 3 bases from J, the gap between germline ends came to 9 bases. The germline gives CDR1 SGHDN, CDR2 FVKESK. The CDR3 runs to 14 residues. The CDR3 protein is CASSQDRGYYEQYF. In DNA form, the CDR3 reads TGTGCCAGCAGCCAAGACAGGGGCTACTACGAGCAGTACTTC. The entire variable domain, with the rest obtained from reference TRBV14 and TRBJ2-7, is as follows: EAGVTQFPSHSVIEKGQTVTLRCDPISGHDNLYWYRRVMGKEIKFLLHFVKESKQDESGMPNNRFLAERTGGTYSTLKVQPAELEDSGVYFCASSQDRGYYEQYFGPGTRLTVT.

The chain couples TRBV12-5 to TRBJ2-3; perhaps TRBD2 as D (5 bases). The CDR3 consists of 16 residues. V was trimmed by 3 bases and J by 4 bases, leaving 17 bases between them. The germline V gene has CDR1 LGHNT and CDR2 FRNRAP. The CDR3 DNA follows: TGTGCTAGTGGTTTCGTCTCGGAACTAGGGCCAGATACGCAGTATTTT. Its translation is CASGFVSELGPDTQYF.

This clone turned up a few times. V and J are TRBV29-1 and TRBJ1-4; D ambiguous. Trimming pared 2 bases from V and 6 bases from J, leaving 10 bases between. Per the germline V gene, CDR1 is SQVTM and CDR2 is ANQGSEA. CDR3 size: 13 residues. The CDR3 protein is CSVEWQGHEKLFF. The CDR3 nucleotides read TGCAGCGTTGAATGGCAAGGGCATGAAAAACTGTTTTTT. Drawing the rest from reference TRBV29-1 and TRBJ1-4, the complete variable domain is SAVISQKPSRDICQRGTSLTIQCQVDSQVTMMFWYRQQPGQSLTLIATANQGSEATYESGFVIDKFPISRPNLTFSTLTVSNMSPEDSSIYLCSVEWQGHEKLFFGSGTQLSVL.

The J gene is TRBJ1-4, the V gene TRBV2; D may be TRBD1 (5 bases). From germline, CDR1 is SNHLY and CDR2 FYNNEI. V lost 6 bases to trimming and J lost 11 bases, with 16 bases between them. CDR3 length: 13 amino acids. The CDR3 nucleotides read TGTGCCAGCAGGACAGACCCTGGGGTCAAACTGTTTTTT. This encodes CASRTDPGVKLFF.

J is TRBJ2-3 and V is TRBV9; D call uncertain. The ends were cut back, 0 bases at V and 8 bases at J, with 4 bases in the middle. The V gene's germline CDR1 is SGDLS and CDR2 YYNGEE. The CDR3 is 11 amino acids. The CDR3 nucleotides read TGTGCCAGCAGCGTAGATGGTACGCAGTATTTT. Residues: CASSVDGTQYF.

The chain couples TRBV5-1 to TRBJ2-3; TRBD2 aligns across 10 bases. The germline gives CDR1 SGHRS, CDR2 YFSETQ. Trimming at V came to 7 bases and at J to 2 bases, leaving 10 bases not matched to a gene. The length of the CDR3 is 16 residues. The CDR3 protein is CASGSLAGAFTDTQYF. DNA for the CDR3: TGCGCCAGCGGCTCCCTAGCGGGAGCCTTCACAGATACGCAGTATTTT.

The chain employs TRBV5-1 and TRBJ1-1; D is ambiguous. The CDR3 has 15 residues. The germline gives CDR1 SGHRS, CDR2 YFSETQ. The germline V and J ends were trimmed by 2 bases and 1 base, with 12 bases remaining between them. The CDR3 loop reads CASSFGSAGNTEAFF. CDR3 in DNA: TGCGCCAGCAGCTTTGGGTCCGCGGGGAACACTGAAGCTTTCTTT.

The chain employs TRBV28 and TRBJ1-1, with 9 bases matching TRBD1. This CDR3 has 13 residues. Germline assignment: CDR1 MDHEN and CDR2 SYDVKM. Unmatched junction bases numbered 4, after V lost 6 bases and J lost 5 bases. For the CDR3, the DNA is TGTGCCAGCAGCTCGGGACAGGGAACTGAAGCTTTCTTT. Protein sequence: CASSSGQGTEAFF.

The V and J genes are TRBV5-8 and TRBJ2-2; a weak D match, TRBD2 (6 bases). This CDR3 contains 15 residues. Trimming left V 4 bases short and J 6 bases short, with 16 bases between. Germline assignment: CDR1 SGHTS and CDR2 YDEGEE. CDR3 coding DNA: TGTGCCAGCAGCGCTGGGACTGGCTGGCCCGGGGAGCTGTTTTTT. The encoded protein is CASSAGTGWPGELFF.

The rearrangement uses TRBV5-1 and TRBJ1-2; TRBD1 matches at 10 bases. The germline V gene encodes CDR1 SGHRS and CDR2 YFSETQ. The CDR3 length is 16 residues. The V segment lost 4 bases and the J segment 4 bases; nucleotides outside the gene matches: 10. CDR3 loop: CASSLGTGDALYGYTF. CDR3 coding DNA: TGCGCCAGCAGCCTGGGGACAGGGGATGCCCTCTATGGCTACACCTTC.

Written as DNA, the CDR3 is TGTGCCAGCAGTGAGGGGGGAACTGAAGCTTTCTTT. Protein sequence: CASSEGGTEAFF. The V gene is TRBV2, the J gene TRBJ1-1, with a tentative D call TRBD1 (5 bases). The length of the CDR3 is 12 residues. Trimming left V 3 bases short and J 5 bases short, with 7 bases between. Germline V gives CDR1 SNHLY, CDR2 FYNNEI.

The J gene is TRBJ2-3, the V gene TRBV10-3, with D perhaps TRBD1 (5 bases). The V gene lost 3 bases and the J gene lost 2 bases, with 18 bases spanning the gap. The CDR3 is 17 amino acids. Germline V lookup: CDR1 ENHRY, CDR2 SYGVKD. The CDR3 DNA reads TGTGCCATCAGTGACCCCTCCTCCAGGGAAAACACAGATACGCAGTATTTT. This sequence encodes CAISDPSSRENTDTQYF.

The J gene is TRBJ2-7, the V gene TRBV9; 9 bases map to TRBD2. The V and J ends lost 0 bases and 0 bases, in that order; junction bases with no gene match: 1. The CDR3 is 15 amino acids. The germline CDR1 and CDR2 sequences are SGDLS and YYNGEE. The CDR3 reads CASSVGLAASYEQYF. The CDR3 nucleotides are TGTGCCAGCAGCGTAGGACTAGCGGCCTCCTACGAGCAGTACTTC.

The V gene is TRBV7-4, the J gene TRBJ1-2; perhaps TRBD1 as D (5 bases). The length of the CDR3 is 14 residues. CDR1 SGHVT and CDR2 SQSDAQ come from the germline V gene. Trimming stripped 1 base from V and 6 bases from J, with 12 bases between. The CDR3 loop reads CASSLVSGSDGYTF. The CDR3 region has the DNA TGTGCCAGCAGCTTAGTTTCAGGGAGTGATGGCTACACCTTC. The full variable domain, in which reference TRBV7-4 and TRBJ1-2 provide the parts outside the CDR3, is GAGVSQSPRYKVAKRGRDVALRCDSISGHVTLYWYRQTLGQGSEVLTYSQSDAQRDKSGRPSGRFSAERPERSVSTLKIQRTEQGDSAVYLCASSLVSGSDGYTFGSGTRLTVV.

The CDR3 is CASSEPGQGTGELFF. The DNA for the CDR3 is TGTGCCAGCAGCGAACCGGGACAGGGGACCGGGGAGCTGTTTTTT. V is TRBV7-9 and J is TRBJ2-2, with 10 bases aligning to TRBD1. CDR3 length equals 15 residues. The V and J ends lost 5 bases and 5 bases, in that order; junction bases with no gene match: 5. Per germline, CDR1 SEHNR and CDR2 FQNEAQ (reference sequence).

V usage is TRBV28 and J usage is TRBJ1-2; D not certain. Trimming shortened V by 8 bases and J by 8 bases, and 12 bases separated the two germline ends. In germline, CDR1 is MDHEN, CDR2 SYDVKM. This CDR3 spans 11 amino acids. The DNA for the CDR3 is TGTGCCAGCCAACTTGCCCGGGGCTACACCTTC. It codes for CASQLARGYTF.